This T cell receptor (beta chain) emerged from a study of cytomegalovirus exposure and HLA in healthy donors. PCR employed 60 Vbeta and 13 Jbeta primers. Some clones are missing from TCRdb's copy, which holds only in-frame ones; the method was immunoSEQ multiplex PCR. This sample has 65,000 to 80,000 clones; roughly 80% occur once, and the top ten carry roughly 22%. V shed 7 bases and J shed 1 base, with 13 bases lying between them. Germline V lookup: CDR1 MNHNS, CDR2 SASEGT. This CDR3 is built from 15 residues. The sample comprised PBMCs. The genes are TRBV6-1 and TRBJ2-2; possibly TRBD2 for D (7 bases). The source is a middle-aged woman in good health and CMV-seropositive. CDR3 DNA: TGTGCCAGCAACCAAAGGGGGGGGAACACCGGGGAGCTGTTTTTT. Its translation is CASNQRGGNTGELFF.